A single sample gave rise to the 4 T cell receptor beta chains below, sequenced in a study of T cell responses to AZD1222 COVID-19 vaccine (dated by TCRdb to the early 2020s). Per the publication, the time point label means: baseline before first vaccination. The method was the immunoSEQ multiplex PCR assay. In TCRdb, the immuneACCESS table is reduced to in-frame sequences with V and J assigned. These tables do not hold every clone; where another copy was compared, an unresolved V gene accounts for under half, and the others remain unexplained. The sample table records roughly 120,000 clones; about 88% of these occur just once. Around 7% of the sample is in the top ten clones. The sequencing here drew on peripheral blood, taken on day 0 of AZD1222 vaccination. The receptors were gathered from an adult in good health.

CDR3 in amino acids: CASSQEGAPNYGYTF. As DNA, the CDR3 is TGTGCCAGCAGCCAAGAGGGGGCGCCTAACTATGGCTACACCTTC. The chain recombines TRBV3-1 (or the pseudogene TRBV3-2) with TRBJ1-2, with D tentatively TRBD1 (6 bases). Trimming stripped 0 bases from V and 0 bases from J, with 8 bases between. The germline gives CDR1 LGHDT, CDR2 YNNKEL (reference sequence). The CDR3 runs 15 residues.

J is TRBJ2-7 and V is TRBV5-1; maybe TRBD1 (6 bases). The CDR3 spans 14 residues. Trimming removed 0 bases at V and 2 bases at J, with 9 bases between. Looked up from germline, CDR1 is SGHRS and CDR2 is YFSETQ. The CDR3 spells CASSLVWGPYEQYF. CDR3 sequence (DNA): TGCGCCAGCAGCTTGGTATGGGGGCCCTACGAGCAGTACTTC.

This chain links TRBV25-1 with TRBJ2-7, with D hard to call. Germline lookup yields CDR1 MGHDK and CDR2 SYGVNS. The CDR3 spans 13 residues. The ends were cut back, 4 bases at V and 0 bases at J, with 7 bases in the middle. Here the CDR3 reads CASSVQTSYEQYF. The CDR3, as DNA: TGTGCCAGCAGTGTTCAGACCTCCTACGAGCAGTACTTC.

The chain carries TRBV5-4 and TRBJ2-1; D is uncertain. Looked up from germline, CDR1 is SGHNT and CDR2 is YYREEE (reference sequence). There are 11 residues in the CDR3. V shed 2 bases and J shed 6 bases, with 3 bases lying between them. The CDR3 here is CASSLSNEQFF. CDR3 DNA: TGTGCCAGCAGCTTAAGCAATGAGCAGTTCTTC. Full variable domain (remainder filled in from reference TRBV5-4 and TRBJ2-1): ETGVTQSPTHLIKTRGQQVTLRCSSQSGHNTVSWYQQALGQGPQFIFQYYREEENGRGNFPPRFSGLQFPNYSSELNVNALELDDSALYLCASSLSNEQFFGPGTRLTVL.